The text below deals with one T cell receptor (beta chain). The V end lost 0 bases, the J end lost 0 bases, and 9 bases lay between the germline ends. The CDR3 is made up of 14 amino acids. Germline V gene data show CDR1 as SQVTM and CDR2 as ANQGSEA. Repertoires were generated with immunoSEQ multiplex PCR, while TCRdb's copy carries only in-frame clones and drops some. Of about 140,000 clones listed, about 89% are singletons. These data come from a study of blood T cell repertoires in COVID-19. Whole-study context: PBMCs, B-cell-depleted T cells, or T cells were the source of the cDNA or gDNA that made up the material.

Enrollees, about 18 to 90 years old, lived in 20 to 25 US areas. The chain uses TRBV29-1 and TRBJ2-7; D uncertain. Sequenced: PBMCs or T cells enriched from blood (not recorded which). This TCR was recovered from a man in his sixties who had recovered from COVID-19. CDR3 DNA sequence: TGCAGCGTTGAAGATAGACATCACTCCTACGAGCAGTACTTC. Its translation is CSVEDRHHSYEQYF.